One and the same sample provided the 21 T cell receptor beta chains below, sequenced in a study of T cells in Graves' hyperthyroidism and ophthalmopathy (dated by TCRdb to between 2017 and 2020). Preparation of the library involved multiplex PCR. Sequencing instrument: Illumina HiSeq 2000. TCR beta CDR3 regions were amplified from RNA transcripts. The TCR CDR3 was subjected to a first round of RT-PCR using the HTBI primer set and the Qiagen OneStep RT-PCR kit. Using fastp trimming at Q25 and MiXCR clonotype assembly, TCRdb reanalyzed the public sequencing data and kept in-frame beta chains. When rows share a CDR3 protein, they turn into one entry using the most common DNA and genes. The sample table lists more than 450,000 distinct CDR3 sequences, just under 20% of them with a count of one. The top ten hold over 45% of the sample. Sequenced sample: blood. Source of these receptors: a man in his forties with Graves' ophthalmopathy.

This clonotype was counted at least ten times. J is TRBJ1-5 and V is TRBV28, with no clear D. V was clipped by 2 bases and J by 2 bases, with 13 bases between them. Per the germline V gene, CDR1 is MDHEN and CDR2 is SYDVKM. The CDR3 is made up of 16 amino acids. The CDR3 sequence is CASSLIGLNGNQPQHF. The CDR3 DNA reads TGTGCCAGCAGTTTAATAGGGTTGAACGGCAATCAGCCCCAGCATTTT.

In its sample, this clonotype was seen a few times. The CDR3 nucleotides read TGTGCCAGCAGCCTGACAGTGAACGCACCCCTCCACTTT. This gives the protein CASSLTVNAPLHF. This chain uses TRBV14 with TRBJ1-6, with D maybe TRBD1 (5 bases). The CDR3 contains 13 residues. The V gene's germline CDR1 is SGHDN and CDR2 FVKESK. With 4 bases removed from V and 11 bases from J, the gap between germline ends came to 12 bases.

The J gene is TRBJ2-3, the V gene TRBV10-3, with TRBD2 identical over 15 bases. The CDR3 covers 14 residues. Germline trimming cut 9 bases from V and 5 bases from J; bases unmatched to any gene: 3. The germline V gene encodes CDR1 ENHRY and CDR2 SYGVKD. The CDR3 reads CAISGLAGGDTQYF. DNA of the CDR3: TGTGCCATTTCGGGACTAGCGGGGGGAGATACGCAGTATTTT.

Many counts were recorded for this clonotype. V and J are TRBV3-1 and TRBJ1-1, with a possible D match to TRBD1 (6 bases). Trimming pared 4 bases from V and 0 bases from J, leaving 21 bases between. The germline V gene encodes CDR1 LGHDT and CDR2 YNNKEL (reference sequence). This CDR3 region has 18 residues. CDR3: CASSRGLGTRNMNTEAFF. The DNA of the CDR3 is TGTGCCAGCAGCCGGGGACTGGGGACAAGAAACATGAACACTGAAGCTTTCTTT.

This chain joins TRBV11-2 and TRBJ2-7, with TRBD2 matching 14 bases. J was trimmed by 5 bases and V by 4 bases; bases with no gene match: 4. The germline gives CDR1 SGHAT, CDR2 FQNNGV. CDR3 length: 15 amino acids. In nucleotides, the CDR3 is TGTGCCAGCAGCTCGGGACTAGCGGGAGTCAACGAGCAGTACTTC. Translation: CASSSGLAGVNEQYF.

The V and J genes are TRBV6-2 or TRBV6-3 and TRBJ2-1; TRBD2 agrees at 12 bases. Germline V gives CDR1 MNHEY, CDR2 SVGEGT. V was pared by 5 bases and J by 7 bases, with 12 bases of the junction left unmatched. The CDR3 covers 17 residues. The CDR3 bases are TGTGCCAGCAGTAATCGGGGTCTAGCGGGAGGGCGGAATGAGCAGTTCTTC. This encodes CASSNRGLAGGRNEQFF.

This clonotype was seen only a few times. The chain uses TRBV19 and TRBJ1-5; D might be TRBD1 (5 bases). Trimming pared 6 bases from V and 0 bases from J, leaving 12 bases between. CDR1 is LNHDA, CDR2 SQIVND, per germline (reference sequence). The CDR3 spans 15 residues. CDR3 sequence reads: CASRMRTPSNQPQHF. CDR3 in DNA: TGTGCCAGTAGGATGAGGACACCTAGCAATCAGCCCCAGCATTTT.

This chain joins TRBV20-1 and TRBJ2-6; 7 nucleotides match TRBD2. The CDR3 totals 16 residues. J was trimmed by 2 bases and V by 3 bases; bases with no gene match: 7. The V gene's germline CDR1 is DFQATT and CDR2 SNEGSKA (reference sequence). The CDR3, as DNA: TGCAGTGCTAGGGGGGGGGGTGGTGCTGGGGCCAACGTCCTGACTTTC. This gives the protein CSARGGGGAGANVLTF.

This rearrangement joins TRBV2 to TRBJ1-6; possible D gene TRBD1, 6 bases. With 7 bases removed from V and 18 bases from J, the gap between germline ends came to 16 bases. This CDR3 comprises 11 residues. CDR1 and CDR2 (germline): SNHLY, FYNNEI. The CDR3 loop reads CASKGGPGNHF. The CDR3 DNA is TGTGCCAGCAAGGGGGGCCCGGGAAACCACTTT. Together with reference TRBV2 and TRBJ1-6, the CDR3 gives the full variable domain: EPEVTQTPSHQVTQMGQEVILRCVPISNHLYFYWYRQILGQKVEFLVSFYNNEISEKSEIFDDQFSVERPDGSNFTLKIRSTKLEDSAMYFCASKGGPGNHFGNGTRLTVT.

This clonotype was counted at least ten times. The rearrangement links TRBV30 to TRBJ1-1; perhaps TRBD1 as D (5 bases). The length of the CDR3 is 14 residues. Per germline, CDR1 GTSNPN and CDR2 SVGIG (reference sequence). V was shortened by 4 bases and J by 0 bases, with 12 bases between the two germline ends. The CDR3 region has the DNA TGTGCCTGGATCAGAGGGACCTTGAACACTGAAGCTTTCTTT. Protein: CAWIRGTLNTEAFF. The full variable domain, in which reference TRBV30 and TRBJ1-1 provide the parts outside the CDR3, is SQTIHQWPATLVQPVGSPLSLECTVEGTSNPNLYWYRQAAGRGLQLLFYSVGIGQISSEVPQNLSASRPQDRQFILSSKKLLLSDSGFYLCAWIRGTLNTEAFFGQGTRLTVV.

This clonotype was counted only a few times. This chain joins TRBV5-5 and TRBJ1-1; the D gene is possibly TRBD1 (5 bases). Germline V CDR1 and CDR2: SGHKS, YYEKEE (reference sequence). With 6 bases removed from V and 3 bases from J, the gap between germline ends came to 12 bases. The CDR3 is 13 residues long. Here the CDR3 reads CASTLPGDTEAFF. DNA of the CDR3: TGTGCCAGCACCCTCCCGGGGGACACTGAAGCTTTCTTT. Full variable domain (outside the CDR3, taken from reference TRBV5-5 and TRBJ1-1): DAGVTQSPTHLIKTRGQQVTLRCSPISGHKSVSWYQQVLGQGPQFIFQYYEKEERGRGNFPDRFSARQFPNYSSELNVNALLLGDSALYLCASTLPGDTEAFFGQGTRLTVV.

This clonotype was counted between two and nine times. The rearrangement joins TRBV7-3 to TRBJ2-3; 12 positions agree with TRBD1. The germline gives CDR1 SGHTA, CDR2 FQGTGA. The CDR3 extends over 13 amino acids. The trim removed 9 bases at V and 6 bases at J, leaving 4 bases unmatched. CDR3 in DNA: TGTGCCAGTGGGACAGGGGGCGGGGATACGCAGTATTTT. Its translation: CASGTGGGDTQYF.

The gene calls are TRBV5-4 and TRBJ2-5; tentative D call: TRBD2 (6 bases). The CDR3 runs 13 residues. Trimming shortened V by 4 bases and J by 1 base, and 8 bases separated the two germline ends. Germline V gives CDR1 SGHNT, CDR2 YYREEE (reference sequence). The CDR3, as DNA: TGTGCCAGCAGCACCGGGAGCCAAGAGACCCAGTACTTC. Amino acid sequence: CASSTGSQETQYF. The full variable domain, with the rest looked up from reference TRBV5-4 and TRBJ2-5, is ETGVTQSPTHLIKTRGQQVTLRCSSQSGHNTVSWYQQALGQGPQFIFQYYREEENGRGNFPPRFSGLQFPNYSSELNVNALELDDSALYLCASSTGSQETQYFGPGTRLLVL.

This clonotype appeared a few times. J is TRBJ2-7 and V is TRBV5-8; 7 positions match TRBD2. CDR1 and CDR2 (germline): SGHTS, YDEGEE. CDR3 length: 13 amino acids. V shed 2 bases, J shed 7 bases, and the junction held 6 bases outside the gene matches. The DNA of the CDR3 is TGTGCCAGCAGCTTCGCCCTCGGGGGGGAGCAGTACTTC. This translates into CASSFALGGEQYF. The full variable domain, rest sourced from reference TRBV5-8 and TRBJ2-7, is EAGVTQSPTHLIKTRGQQATLRCSPISGHTSVYWYQQALGLGLQFLLWYDEGEERNRGNFPPRFSGRQFPNYSSELNVNALELEDSALYLCASSFALGGEQYFGPGTRLTVT.

This clonotype was picked up a small number of times. This chain links TRBV19 with TRBJ1-1, with 7 positions matching TRBD1. Germline assignment: CDR1 LNHDA and CDR2 SQIVND (reference sequence). After removal of 5 bases from V and 5 bases from J, the junction contained 11 bases not matched to a gene. The CDR3 length is 15 residues. CDR3 nucleotides: TGTGCCAGTAGTCCGGAGGGACAGAGAAGGACTGAAGCTTTCTTT. Translation: CASSPEGQRRTEAFF.

This clonotype has a count of ten or more. In DNA, the CDR3 is TGTGCCAGCAGCCAGATAACAGATACGCAGTATTTT. Translation: CASSQITDTQYF. The chain links TRBV3-1 to TRBJ2-3; D unresolved. With 3 bases removed from V and 3 bases from J, the gap between germline ends came to 4 bases. CDR1 and CDR2 (germline): LGHDT, YNNKEL (reference sequence). CDR3 length: 12 amino acids.

Note on this clonotype: A much more abundant neighbour one base away suggests this may be a read error. The rearrangement joins TRBV28 to TRBJ1-6; TRBD1 might be the D (5 bases). Germline V lookup: CDR1 MDHEN, CDR2 SYDVKM. Trimming shortened V by 5 bases and J by 10 bases, and 15 bases separated the two germline ends. This CDR3 comprises 14 residues. The CDR3 loop is CASSPAGLRSPLHF. The CDR3 bases are TGTGCCAGCAGTCCGGCAGGGTTAAGGTCACCCCTCCACTTT.

In its sample, this clonotype was seen many times. V is TRBV30 and J is TRBJ2-7; TRBD1 is a possible D gene (5 bases). This CDR3 comprises 12 residues. Germline-derived CDR1 and CDR2 are GTSNPN and SVGIG (reference sequence). V was cut by 3 bases and J by 0 bases, with 6 bases left in between. CDR3 sequence (DNA): TGTGCCTGGAGGGACAACTCCTACGAGCAGTACTTC. Its protein product is CAWRDNSYEQYF.

This chain joins TRBV10-3 and TRBJ2-1, with D possibly matching TRBD2 (6 bases). The CDR3 length is 15 residues. Trimming removed 2 bases at V and 5 bases at J, with 13 bases between. Germline CDR1 and CDR2: ENHRY and SYGVKD. Here the CDR3 reads CAISEPGGPHNEQFF. The CDR3 bases are TGTGCCATCAGTGAGCCCGGAGGGCCGCACAATGAGCAGTTCTTC.

V is TRBV6-5 and J is TRBJ1-1, with D uncertain. V was pared by 3 bases and J by 0 bases, with 5 bases between. CDR3 size: 13 residues. In germline, CDR1 is MNHEY, CDR2 SVGAGI. The CDR3 is CASSYGMNTEAFF. CDR3 coding DNA: TGTGCCAGCAGTTATGGGATGAACACTGAAGCTTTCTTT.

The chain combines TRBV11-2 with TRBJ1-1, with no clear D. The CDR3 runs 12 residues. In germline, CDR1 is SGHAT, CDR2 FQNNGV. The V end lost 1 base, the J end lost 8 bases, and 8 bases lay between the germline ends. CDR3 sequence: CASSLVRREAFF. CDR3 DNA sequence: TGTGCCAGCAGCTTAGTACGGAGGGAAGCTTTCTTT.